This T cell receptor (beta chain) stems from a study of cytomegalovirus exposure and HLA in healthy donors. As for the study in general: As released early, the data held some 85 million unique TCRs from HLA-typed donors. The Caucasian-associated ancestry cluster contained approximately 81% of the approximately 400 genotyped donors.

Comment on this clone: What it binds is unknown.

PCR was performed using 60 Vbeta and 13 Jbeta primers. Libraries were prepared by immunoSEQ multiplex PCR; TCRdb keeps only in-frame clonotypes and omits some of them. The sample carries 110,000 to 150,000 clones, about 79% recorded once. This CDR3 comprises 16 residues. V shed 7 bases and J shed 5 bases, with 21 bases lying between them. Germline CDR1 and CDR2: MNHNY and SVGAGI (reference sequence). Points from the study as a whole: In an earlier analysis, about 87% or about 30%: the productive usage of most TCR beta V segments. Most TCR sequences showed up rarely, but some public TCRs showed up in many donors.

Sequencing was performed on PBMCs. The origin of this receptor is a woman between 25 and 40 years old in good health and CMV-seronegative. The chain uses TRBV6-6 and TRBJ2-1; possible D gene TRBD1, 6 bases. The CDR3 nucleotides read TGTGCCAGCATCAACAGGGCCGGACCGCGAGACAATGAGCAGTTCTTC. It encodes CASINRAGPRDNEQFF.